At least ten counts were recorded for the clone carrying this T cell receptor beta chain. What it binds is not known. Researchers built TCR beta libraries using quantitative 5'-RACE with molecular barcodes. TCRdb passed the 5' RACE reads through MiXCR, listing each CDR3 protein once. The sample records a few hundred thousand distinct CDR3 sequences, around 21% being singletons. Trimming cost V 3 bases and J 8 bases, with 13 bases left between them. This CDR3 spans 14 amino acids. Germline-derived CDR1 and CDR2 are MGHDK and SYGVNS. This sample was taken from a study of CD8 T cells in ankylosing spondylitis. Broader study findings: Made up of under 10 highly homologous variants, a TCR beta motif appeared characteristic of ankylosing spondylitis blood. With a CD8+ phenotype, disease-linked clones were relatively rare in peripheral blood. Significant enrichment of disease-linked clones was reported in matched ankylosing spondylitis synovial fluid.

The chain couples TRBV25-1 to TRBJ1-4; D not certain. Sequencing was carried out using blood, either unsorted or a sorted T cell fraction (not recorded which). The receptor was derived from a female donor with ankylosing spondylitis or in good health (not recorded which). In DNA form, the CDR3 reads TGTGCCAGCAGTGAGAGACGGGGTGGGGAAAAACTGTTTTTT. Protein sequence: CASSERRGGEKLFF.